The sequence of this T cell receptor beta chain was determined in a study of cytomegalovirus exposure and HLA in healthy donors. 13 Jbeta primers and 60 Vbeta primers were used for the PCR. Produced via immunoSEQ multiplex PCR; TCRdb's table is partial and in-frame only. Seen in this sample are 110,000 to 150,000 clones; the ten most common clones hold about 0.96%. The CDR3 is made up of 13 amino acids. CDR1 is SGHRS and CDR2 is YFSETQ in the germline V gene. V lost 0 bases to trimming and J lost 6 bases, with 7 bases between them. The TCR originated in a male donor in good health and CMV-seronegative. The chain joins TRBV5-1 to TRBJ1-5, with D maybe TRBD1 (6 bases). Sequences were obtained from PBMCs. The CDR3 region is CASSLDRVQPQHF. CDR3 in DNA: TGCGCCAGCAGCTTGGACAGGGTTCAGCCCCAGCATTTT.